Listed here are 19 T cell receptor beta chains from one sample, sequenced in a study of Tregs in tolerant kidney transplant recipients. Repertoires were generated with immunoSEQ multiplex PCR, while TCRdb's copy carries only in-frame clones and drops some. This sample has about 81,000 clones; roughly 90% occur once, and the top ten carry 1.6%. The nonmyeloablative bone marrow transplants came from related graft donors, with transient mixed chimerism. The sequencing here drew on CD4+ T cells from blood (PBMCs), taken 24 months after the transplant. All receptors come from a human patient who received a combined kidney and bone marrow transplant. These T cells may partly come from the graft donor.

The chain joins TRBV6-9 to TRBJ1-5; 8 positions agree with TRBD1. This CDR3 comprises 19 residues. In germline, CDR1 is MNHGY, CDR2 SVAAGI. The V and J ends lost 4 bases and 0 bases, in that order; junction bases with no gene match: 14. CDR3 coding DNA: TGTGCCAGCAGTTCAACCCCGGGACAGGACTTAGTTAGCAATCAGCCCCAGCATTTT. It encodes CASSSTPGQDLVSNQPQHF.

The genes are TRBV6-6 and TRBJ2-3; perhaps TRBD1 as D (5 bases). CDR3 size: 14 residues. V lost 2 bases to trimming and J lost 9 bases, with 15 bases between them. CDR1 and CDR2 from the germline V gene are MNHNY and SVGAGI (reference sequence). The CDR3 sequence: CASSYETEIGTQYF. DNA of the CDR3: TGTGCCAGCAGTTACGAGACAGAGATAGGGACGCAGTATTTT.

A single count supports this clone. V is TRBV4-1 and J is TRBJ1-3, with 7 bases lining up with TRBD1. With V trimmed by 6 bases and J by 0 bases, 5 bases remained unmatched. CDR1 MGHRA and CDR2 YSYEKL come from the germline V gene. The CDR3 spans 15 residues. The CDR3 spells CASRRTGDSGNTIYF. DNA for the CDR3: TGCGCCAGCAGACGAACAGGGGACTCTGGAAACACCATATATTTT.

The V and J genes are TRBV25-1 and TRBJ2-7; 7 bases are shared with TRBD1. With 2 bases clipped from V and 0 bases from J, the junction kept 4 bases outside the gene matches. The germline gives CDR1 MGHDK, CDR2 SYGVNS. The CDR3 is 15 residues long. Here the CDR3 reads CASSEPTGSSYEQYF. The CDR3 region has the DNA TGTGCCAGCAGTGAACCGACAGGGAGCTCCTACGAGCAGTACTTC.

The CDR3: CASSLVYRDRAAHSNQPQHF. CDR3 in DNA: TGTGCCAGCAGCTTAGTGTACCGGGACAGGGCGGCCCATAGCAATCAGCCCCAGCATTTT. The V and J genes are TRBV11-3 and TRBJ1-5; 9 bases align to TRBD1. CDR1 and CDR2 (germline): SGHNT, YENEEA. V lost 1 base to trimming and J lost 0 bases; unmatched junction nucleotides: 13. The CDR3 has 20 amino acids.

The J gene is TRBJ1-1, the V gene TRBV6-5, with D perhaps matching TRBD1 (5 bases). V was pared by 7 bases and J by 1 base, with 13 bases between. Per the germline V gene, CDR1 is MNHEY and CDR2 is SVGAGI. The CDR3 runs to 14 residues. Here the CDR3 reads CASNQPGGNTEAFF. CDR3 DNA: TGTGCCAGCAATCAACCGGGGGGGAACACTGAAGCTTTCTTT.

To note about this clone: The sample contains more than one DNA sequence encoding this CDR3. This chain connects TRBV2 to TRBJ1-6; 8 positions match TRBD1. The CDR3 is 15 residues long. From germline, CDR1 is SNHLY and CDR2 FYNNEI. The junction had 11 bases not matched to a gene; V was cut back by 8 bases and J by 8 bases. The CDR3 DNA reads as TGTGCCAGCGGGGGGGGACAGGTTCTTGATTCACCCCTCCACTTT. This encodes CASGGGQVLDSPLHF.

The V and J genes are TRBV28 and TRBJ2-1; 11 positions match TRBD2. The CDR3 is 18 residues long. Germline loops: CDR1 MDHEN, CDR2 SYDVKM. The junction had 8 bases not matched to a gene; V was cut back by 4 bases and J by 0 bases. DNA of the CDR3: TGTGCCAGCAGTTCCGGGACTAGCGGACCCACCTCCTACAATGAGCAGTTCTTC. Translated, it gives CASSSGTSGPTSYNEQFF.

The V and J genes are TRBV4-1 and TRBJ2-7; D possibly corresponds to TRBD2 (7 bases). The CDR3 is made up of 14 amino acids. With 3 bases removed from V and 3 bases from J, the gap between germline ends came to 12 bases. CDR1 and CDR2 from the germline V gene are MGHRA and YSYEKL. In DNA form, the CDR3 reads TGCGCCAGCAGCCACGAGGGGGGGCTCTACGAGCAGTACTTC. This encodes CASSHEGGLYEQYF.

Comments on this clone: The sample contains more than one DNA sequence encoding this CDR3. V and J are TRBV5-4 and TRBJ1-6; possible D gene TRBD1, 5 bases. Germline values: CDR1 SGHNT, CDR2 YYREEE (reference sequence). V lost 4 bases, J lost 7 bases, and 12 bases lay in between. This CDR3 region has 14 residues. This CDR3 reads CASSQGLSNSPLHF. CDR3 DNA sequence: TGTGCCAGCAGCCAGGGATTATCGAATTCACCCCTCCACTTT.

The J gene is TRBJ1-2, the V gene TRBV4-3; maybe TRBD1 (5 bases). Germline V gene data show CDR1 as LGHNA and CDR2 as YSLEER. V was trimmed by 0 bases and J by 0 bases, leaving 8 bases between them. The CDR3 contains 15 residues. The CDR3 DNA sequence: TGCGCCAGCAGCCAAGACAGGGCAGCTAACTATGGCTACACCTTC. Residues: CASSQDRAANYGYTF.

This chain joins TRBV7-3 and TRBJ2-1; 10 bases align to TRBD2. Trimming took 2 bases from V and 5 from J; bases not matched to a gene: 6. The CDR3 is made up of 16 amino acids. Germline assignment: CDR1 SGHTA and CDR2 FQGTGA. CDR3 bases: TGTGCCAGCAGCTTATTTACAGCGGGAGGGGACAATGAGCAGTTCTTC. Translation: CASSLFTAGGDNEQFF.

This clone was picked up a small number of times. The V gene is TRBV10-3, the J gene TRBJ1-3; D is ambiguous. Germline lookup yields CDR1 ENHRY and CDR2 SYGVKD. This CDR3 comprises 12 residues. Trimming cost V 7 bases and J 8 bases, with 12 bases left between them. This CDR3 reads CAINPFGDTIYF. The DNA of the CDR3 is TGTGCCATCAACCCCTTCGGGGACACCATATATTTT.

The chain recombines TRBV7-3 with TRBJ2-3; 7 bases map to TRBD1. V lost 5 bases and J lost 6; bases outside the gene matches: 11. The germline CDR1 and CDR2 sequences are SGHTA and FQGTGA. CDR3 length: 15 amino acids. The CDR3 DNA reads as TGTGCCAGCAGCCAGGGACAGATGGCGGCTGATACGCAGTATTTT. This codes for CASSQGQMAADTQYF.

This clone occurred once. The CDR3 DNA is TGTGCCAGCAGTAGACAGGGGGTATACGAGCAGTACTTC. This gives the protein CASSRQGVYEQYF. The chain couples TRBV6-5 to TRBJ2-7, with TRBD1 identical over 9 bases. Germline values: CDR1 MNHEY, CDR2 SVGAGI. The CDR3 runs 13 residues. The V and J ends lost 5 bases and 4 bases, in that order; junction bases with no gene match: 3.

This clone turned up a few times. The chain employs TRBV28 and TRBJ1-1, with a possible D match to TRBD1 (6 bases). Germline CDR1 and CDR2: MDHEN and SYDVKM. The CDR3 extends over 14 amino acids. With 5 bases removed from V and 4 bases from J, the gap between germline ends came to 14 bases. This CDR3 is CASSNTGLGTEAFF. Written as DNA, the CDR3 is TGTGCCAGCAGTAACACAGGGCTCGGCACTGAAGCTTTCTTT.

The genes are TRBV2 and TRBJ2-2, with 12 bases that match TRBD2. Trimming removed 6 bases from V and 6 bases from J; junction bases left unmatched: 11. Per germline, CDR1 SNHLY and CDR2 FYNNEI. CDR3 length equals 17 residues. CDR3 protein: CASRRQRLAGVAGELFF. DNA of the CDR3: TGTGCCAGCAGACGCCAGAGACTAGCGGGAGTGGCCGGGGAGCTGTTTTTT.

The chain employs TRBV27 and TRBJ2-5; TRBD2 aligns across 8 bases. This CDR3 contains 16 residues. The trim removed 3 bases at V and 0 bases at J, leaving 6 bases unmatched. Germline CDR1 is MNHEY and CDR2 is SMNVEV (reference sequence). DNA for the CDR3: TGTGCCAGCAGTTTCTTTAGCGGGGCGTACCAAGAGACCCAGTACTTC. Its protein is CASSFFSGAYQETQYF.

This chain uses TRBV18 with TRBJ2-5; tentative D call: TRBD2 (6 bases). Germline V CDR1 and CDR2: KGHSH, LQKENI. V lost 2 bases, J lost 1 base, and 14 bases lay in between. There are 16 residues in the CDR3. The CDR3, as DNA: TGTGCCAGCTCACCAAGGAGGGAGTTCGGCCAAGAGACCCAGTACTTC. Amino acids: CASSPRREFGQETQYF.